The 21 T cell receptor beta chains below all came from one sample that was sequenced in a study of blood T cell repertoires in COVID-19. Assay used: immunoSEQ multiplex PCR; TCRdb lists only in-frame clones, some missing. The data contain some 97,000 clones, roughly 84% of them singletons. Specimen: peripheral blood. The receptors here all came from a man under 40 in a cohort sampled during active COVID-19.

The chain joins TRBV6-5 to TRBJ1-3, with D unresolved. V dropped 0 bases and J dropped 0 bases, with 9 bases sitting between them. The germline V gene encodes CDR1 MNHEY and CDR2 SVGAGI. The CDR3 length is 16 residues. In DNA, the CDR3 is TGTGCCAGCAGTTACTCGTCAGGATACTCTGGAAACACCATATATTTT. Protein: CASSYSSGYSGNTIYF.

The chain joins TRBV6-5 to TRBJ2-5; 8 bases map to TRBD1. V was clipped by 5 bases and J by 3 bases; unmatched bases: 5. CDR1 MNHEY and CDR2 SVGAGI come from the germline V gene. This CDR3 is 14 amino acids long. CDR3 sequence reads: CASSRGQVKETQYF. CDR3 DNA sequence: TGTGCCAGCAGTCGGGGACAGGTCAAAGAGACCCAGTACTTC.

The V and J genes are TRBV12-5 and TRBJ1-2; TRBD1 agrees at 11 bases. V was clipped by 3 bases and J by 8 bases; unmatched bases: 14. CDR3 length: 17 residues. Germline values: CDR1 LGHNT, CDR2 FRNRAP. The CDR3 nucleotides are TGTGCTAGTGGTTTAGAGGACAGGGGGCGTATGGGTTTCGGCTACACCTTC. Protein sequence: CASGLEDRGRMGFGYTF.

The chain has TRBV27 and TRBJ2-3; 7 bases map to TRBD2. V was pared by 5 bases and J by 0 bases, with 2 bases of the junction left unmatched. The germline gives CDR1 MNHEY, CDR2 SMNVEV (reference sequence). CDR3 length: 14 amino acids. CDR3 bases: TGTGCCAGCAGTGGCGGGGGTAGCACAGATACGCAGTATTTT. It translates to CASSGGGSTDTQYF.

The chain has TRBV4-3 and TRBJ1-2; 7 bases match TRBD1. This CDR3 spans 15 amino acids. The J segment lost 5 bases and the V segment lost 3 bases, leaving 9 bases of the junction unmatched. Germline V gene data show CDR1 as LGHNA and CDR2 as YSLEER. CDR3 sequence reads: CASSQSGQPLYGYTF. The CDR3 DNA reads TGCGCCAGCAGCCAGTCGGGACAGCCCCTGTATGGCTACACCTTC.

J is TRBJ2-1 and V is TRBV6-1, with D maybe TRBD1 (5 bases). The germline V and J ends were trimmed by 1 base and 3 bases, with 10 bases remaining between them. Germline V gives CDR1 MNHNS, CDR2 SASEGT. This CDR3 comprises 15 residues. Here the CDR3 reads CASSEGVTDYNEQFF. DNA for the CDR3: TGTGCCAGCAGTGAAGGGGTGACAGACTACAATGAGCAGTTCTTC.

This clone was found once. The rearrangement uses TRBV7-2 and TRBJ1-2; perhaps TRBD1 as D (6 bases). V dropped 5 bases and J dropped 8 bases, with 12 bases sitting between them. Per the germline V gene, CDR1 is SGHTA and CDR2 is FQGNSA. This CDR3 region has 12 residues. The CDR3 sequence: CASSPRGAGYTF. The CDR3 DNA reads as TGTGCCAGCAGCCCCCGGGGGGCGGGCTACACCTTC.

This chain uses TRBV6-6 with TRBJ2-5, with a weak D call TRBD2 (6 bases). V was shortened by 6 bases and J by 1 base, with 15 bases between the two germline ends. CDR1 is MNHNY, CDR2 SVGAGI, per germline (reference sequence). The CDR3 runs to 15 residues. The chain's CDR3 is CASREGWGLQETQYF. CDR3 in DNA: TGTGCCAGCAGGGAGGGGTGGGGCCTCCAAGAGACCCAGTACTTC.

The V gene is TRBV7-2, the J gene TRBJ1-5; D gene uncertain. This CDR3 contains 15 residues. V was pared by 1 base and J by 0 bases, with 7 bases between. Per germline, CDR1 SGHTA and CDR2 FQGNSA. CDR3 coding DNA: TGTGCCAGCAGCTTAGTGCACGGTAGCAATCAGCCCCAGCATTTT. Translated, it gives CASSLVHGSNQPQHF.

The V gene is TRBV18, the J gene TRBJ1-6; D is possibly TRBD1 (5 bases). The CDR3 consists of 18 residues. Germline CDR1 KGHSH, CDR2 LQKENI. Trimming left V 3 bases short and J 1 base short, with 16 bases between. CDR3 coding DNA: TGTGCCAGCTCACCGACAGTCCGACCCCAGTCCTATAATTCACCCCTCCACTTT. This encodes CASSPTVRPQSYNSPLHF.

This clone has a single count. The chain recombines TRBV30 with TRBJ1-6; D remains ambiguous. CDR3 length: 18 amino acids. Trimming stripped 2 bases from V and 0 bases from J, with 17 bases between. Germline V gene data show CDR1 as GTSNPN and CDR2 as SVGIG (reference sequence). The CDR3 protein is CAWSSRTGVSSYNSPLHF. DNA for the CDR3: TGTGCCTGGAGTTCTCGAACCGGGGTCAGCTCCTATAATTCACCCCTCCACTTT.

Of note for this clone: The junction and the germline gene differ at one end; a read error may be behind it. This chain connects TRBV7-2 to TRBJ2-1; 16 positions match TRBD2. Germline lookup yields CDR1 SGHTA and CDR2 FQGNSA. The CDR3 totals 15 residues. CDR3 sequence reads: CASSLTGTSGGAWVF. For the CDR3, the DNA is TGTGCCAGCAGCTTGACCGGGACTAGCGGGGGGGCCTGGGTCTTC.

The chain has TRBV30 and TRBJ1-1, with TRBD1 as a possible D gene (6 bases). Germline V gene data show CDR1 as GTSNPN and CDR2 as SVGIG (reference sequence). The CDR3 is made up of 13 amino acids. V dropped 6 bases and J dropped 1 base, with 12 bases sitting between them. The CDR3 bases are TGTGCCTGTCCTGGGGGACAGAACACTGAAGCTTTCTTT. Translation gives CACPGGQNTEAFF.

The rearrangement uses TRBV6-5 and TRBJ2-3; weak D call: TRBD2 (7 bases). CDR3 length: 12 residues. Germline V gene sequence: CDR1 MNHEY, CDR2 SVGAGI. V gave up 8 bases and J gave up 12 bases, with 18 bases separating them. The DNA for the CDR3 is TGTGCCAGCGGAGGGGGGGGACTCCTTCAGTATTTT. Translation gives CASGGGGLLQYF.

This chain joins TRBV27 and TRBJ1-5; 7 bases agree with TRBD1. This CDR3 contains 17 residues. The germline CDR1 and CDR2 sequences are MNHEY and SMNVEV (reference sequence). The trim removed 5 bases at V and 2 bases at J, leaving 12 bases unmatched. CDR3 in amino acids: CASSPRDSRPGNQPQHF. CDR3 nucleotide sequence: TGTGCCAGCAGTCCCCGGGACAGCAGGCCTGGCAATCAGCCCCAGCATTTT.

This rearrangement joins TRBV4-3 to TRBJ2-1, with TRBD2 as a possible D gene (6 bases). The CDR3 has 15 residues. Between the trimmed V and J ends, which lost 4 bases and 6 bases, there was a span of 16 bases. CDR1 is LGHNA, CDR2 YSLEER, per germline. CDR3 in amino acids: CASSRGDRDFNEQFF. CDR3 DNA: TGCGCCAGCAGCCGTGGAGATAGGGACTTCAATGAGCAGTTCTTC.

The chain has TRBV19 and TRBJ1-1; 7 bases match TRBD1. The CDR3 runs 13 residues. Germline V gene data show CDR1 as LNHDA and CDR2 as SQIVND (reference sequence). V was pared by 5 bases and J by 8 bases, with 8 bases of the junction left unmatched. The CDR3 bases are TGTGCCAGTAGTGCCGCAACAGGGGCCGAAGCTTTCTTT. It yields the protein CASSAATGAEAFF.

This clone appeared once. This sequence joins TRBV5-6 and TRBJ2-5, with D possibly being TRBD1 (6 bases). CDR3 size: 15 residues. Germline V gene sequence: CDR1 SGHDT, CDR2 YYEEEE. V lost 2 bases to trimming and J lost 1 base, with 12 bases between them. CDR3: CASSFYKGGQETQYF. CDR3 in DNA: TGTGCCAGCAGCTTTTATAAAGGGGGCCAAGAGACCCAGTACTTC.

The chain combines TRBV2 with TRBJ2-5, with D tentatively TRBD1 (6 bases). Trimming shortened V by 6 bases and J by 5 bases, and 13 bases separated the two germline ends. CDR3 length: 13 amino acids. Germline V gene sequence: CDR1 SNHLY, CDR2 FYNNEI. The CDR3: CASSLDSAETQYF. CDR3 in DNA: TGTGCCAGCAGCTTGGACAGTGCGGAGACCCAGTACTTC.

The rearrangement uses TRBV2 and TRBJ1-6, with no clear D. Trimming removed 9 bases at V and 14 bases at J, with 17 bases between. Germline V gene data show CDR1 as SNHLY and CDR2 as FYNNEI. The CDR3 has 12 amino acids. DNA of the CDR3: TGTGCCAGTGGAGCAGAGGATCCGGCCCTCCACTTT. This gives the protein CASGAEDPALHF.

This CDR3 reads CASSPTRGIGNTGELFF. In DNA, the CDR3 is TGCGCCAGCAGCCCCACCAGGGGTATAGGGAACACCGGGGAGCTGTTTTTT. The chain carries TRBV4-3 and TRBJ2-2; perhaps TRBD1 as D (6 bases). CDR1 LGHNA and CDR2 YSLEER come from the germline V gene. V gave up 4 bases and J gave up 1 base, with 16 bases separating them. This CDR3 has 17 amino acids.